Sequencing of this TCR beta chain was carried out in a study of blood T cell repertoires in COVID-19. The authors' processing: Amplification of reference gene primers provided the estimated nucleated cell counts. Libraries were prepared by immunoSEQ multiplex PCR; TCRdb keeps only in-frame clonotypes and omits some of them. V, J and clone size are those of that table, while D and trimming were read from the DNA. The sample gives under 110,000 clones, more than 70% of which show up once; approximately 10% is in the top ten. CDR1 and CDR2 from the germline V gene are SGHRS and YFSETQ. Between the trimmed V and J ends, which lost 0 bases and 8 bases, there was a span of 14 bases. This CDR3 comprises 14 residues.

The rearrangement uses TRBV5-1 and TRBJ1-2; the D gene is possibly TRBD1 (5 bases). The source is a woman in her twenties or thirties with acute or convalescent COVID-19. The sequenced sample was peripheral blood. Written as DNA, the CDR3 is TGCGCCAGCAGCTTGGGTACCCCCAGGGAAGGCTACACCTTC. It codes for CASSLGTPREGYTF.